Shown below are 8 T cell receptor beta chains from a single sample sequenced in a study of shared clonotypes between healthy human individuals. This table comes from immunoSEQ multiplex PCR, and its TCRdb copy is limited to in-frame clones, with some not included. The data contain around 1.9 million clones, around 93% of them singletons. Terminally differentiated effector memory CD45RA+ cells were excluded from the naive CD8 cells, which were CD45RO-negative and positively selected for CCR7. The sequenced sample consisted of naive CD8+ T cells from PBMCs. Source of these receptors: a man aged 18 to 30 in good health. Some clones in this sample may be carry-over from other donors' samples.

The DNA for the CDR3 is TGTGCCAGCAGCTCACCTCTCAGGACAGGGGCAAGAGATACGCAGTATTTT. Amino acids: CASSSPLRTGARDTQYF. The chain is built from TRBV9 and TRBJ2-3, with 9 bases fitting TRBD1. CDR1 is SGDLS, CDR2 YYNGEE, per germline. This CDR3 is built from 17 residues. V was pared by 4 bases and J by 5 bases, with 14 bases of the junction left unmatched.

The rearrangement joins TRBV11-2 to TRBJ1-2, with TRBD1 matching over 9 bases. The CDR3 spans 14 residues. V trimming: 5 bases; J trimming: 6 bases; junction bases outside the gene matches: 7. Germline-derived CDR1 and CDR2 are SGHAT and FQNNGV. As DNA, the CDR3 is TGTGCCAGCAGCCATTACACAGGGGGCGATGGCTACACCTTC. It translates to CASSHYTGGDGYTF.

CDR3 sequence: CASSLGYRALGYGYTF. CDR3 nucleotides: TGTGCCAGCAGCTTAGGTTACAGAGCTCTCGGCTATGGCTACACCTTC. J is TRBJ1-2 and V is TRBV7-8; no clear D. The CDR3 is 16 amino acids. Germline V CDR1 and CDR2: SGHVS, FQNEAQ. Deletions cut 1 base from V and 4 bases from J, with 16 bases between.

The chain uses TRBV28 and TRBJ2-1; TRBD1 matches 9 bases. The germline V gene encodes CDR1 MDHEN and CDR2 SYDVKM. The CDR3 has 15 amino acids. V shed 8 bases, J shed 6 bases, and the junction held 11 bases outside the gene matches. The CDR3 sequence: CASLLQDRGGNEQFF. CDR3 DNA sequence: TGTGCCAGCCTCCTACAGGACAGGGGTGGCAATGAGCAGTTCTTC.

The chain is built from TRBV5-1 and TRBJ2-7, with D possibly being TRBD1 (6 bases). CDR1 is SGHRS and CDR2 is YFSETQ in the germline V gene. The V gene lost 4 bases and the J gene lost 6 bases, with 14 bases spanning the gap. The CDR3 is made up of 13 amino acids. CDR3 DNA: TGCGCCAGCAGCGCCCTCACAGGGCCCGAGCAGTACTTC. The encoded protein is CASSALTGPEQYF.

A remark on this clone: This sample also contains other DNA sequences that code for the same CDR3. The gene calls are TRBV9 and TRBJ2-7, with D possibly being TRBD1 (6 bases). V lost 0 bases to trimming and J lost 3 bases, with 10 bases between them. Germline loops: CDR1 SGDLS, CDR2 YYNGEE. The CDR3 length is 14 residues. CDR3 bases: TGTGCCAGCAGCGTAGGGACAGACTACTACGAGCAGTACTTC. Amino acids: CASSVGTDYYEQYF.

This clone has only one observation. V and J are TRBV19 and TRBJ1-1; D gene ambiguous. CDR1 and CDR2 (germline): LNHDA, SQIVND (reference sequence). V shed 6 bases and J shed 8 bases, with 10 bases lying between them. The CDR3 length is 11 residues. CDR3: CASRAGSEAFF. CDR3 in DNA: TGTGCCAGTAGAGCGGGATCCGAAGCTTTCTTT.

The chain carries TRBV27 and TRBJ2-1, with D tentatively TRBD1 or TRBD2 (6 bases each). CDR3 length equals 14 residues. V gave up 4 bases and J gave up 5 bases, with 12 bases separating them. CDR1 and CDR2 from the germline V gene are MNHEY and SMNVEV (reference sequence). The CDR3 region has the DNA TGTGCCAGCAGTTACCGGGGGCTGAACAATGAGCAGTTCTTC. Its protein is CASSYRGLNNEQFF.